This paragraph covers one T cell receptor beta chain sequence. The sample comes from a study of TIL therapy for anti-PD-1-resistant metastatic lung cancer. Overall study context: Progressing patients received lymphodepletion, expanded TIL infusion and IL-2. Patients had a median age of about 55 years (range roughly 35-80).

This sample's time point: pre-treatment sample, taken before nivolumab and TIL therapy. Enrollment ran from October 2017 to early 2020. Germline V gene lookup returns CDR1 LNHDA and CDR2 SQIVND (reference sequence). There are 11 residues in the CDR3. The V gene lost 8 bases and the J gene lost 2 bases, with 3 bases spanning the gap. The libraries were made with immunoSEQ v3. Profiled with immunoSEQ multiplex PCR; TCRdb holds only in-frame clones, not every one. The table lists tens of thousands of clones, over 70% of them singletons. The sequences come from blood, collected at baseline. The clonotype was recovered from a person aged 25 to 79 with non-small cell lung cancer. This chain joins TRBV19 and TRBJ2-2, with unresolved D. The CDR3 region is CASGNTGELFF. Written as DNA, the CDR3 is TGTGCCAGTGGTAACACCGGGGAGCTGTTTTTT. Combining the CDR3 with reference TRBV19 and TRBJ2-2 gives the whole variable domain DGGITQSPKYLFRKEGQNVTLSCEQNLNHDAMYWYRQDPGQGLRLIYYSQIVNDFQKGDIAEGYSVSREKKESFPLTVTSAQKNPTAFYLCASGNTGELFFGEGSRLTVL.